This TCR beta chain was found in a study of T-cell memory formation after mild COVID-19. Whole-study context: Clusters were largely donor specific.

Of note for this clonotype: Its specificity is unknown.

From the 5' RACE reads, TCRdb called clonotypes with MiXCR, one entry per CDR3 protein. The table shows 250,000 to 400,000 distinct CDR3 sequences, with 13% to 15% occurring only once. The V and J ends lost 5 bases and 2 bases, in that order; junction bases with no gene match: 4. CDR1 is SEHNR, CDR2 FQNEAQ, per germline (reference sequence). The CDR3 totals 15 residues. Study-level findings and limits: Among contracting clones, CD4+ were mainly CM/EM and CD8+ enriched in EMRA.

The sequence came from a man between 18 and 29 years old who had mild COVID-19 (a few samples of this study predate the infection). Cell type and time point are not known. The chain joins TRBV7-9 to TRBJ1-5; TRBD1 agrees at 9 bases. The source material was PBMCs or a T cell subset sorted from them (not recorded which). CDR3 bases: TGTGCCAGCAGCCGGGACAGGGTCGGCAATCAGCCCCAGCATTTT. Translated, it gives CASSRDRVGNQPQHF. Combining the CDR3 with reference TRBV7-9 and TRBJ1-5 gives the whole variable domain DTGVSQNPRHKITKRGQNVTFRCDPISEHNRLYWYRQTLGQGPEFLTYFQNEAQLEKSRLLSDRFSAERPKGSFSTLEIQRTEQGDSAMYLCASSRDRVGNQPQHFGDGTRLSIL.